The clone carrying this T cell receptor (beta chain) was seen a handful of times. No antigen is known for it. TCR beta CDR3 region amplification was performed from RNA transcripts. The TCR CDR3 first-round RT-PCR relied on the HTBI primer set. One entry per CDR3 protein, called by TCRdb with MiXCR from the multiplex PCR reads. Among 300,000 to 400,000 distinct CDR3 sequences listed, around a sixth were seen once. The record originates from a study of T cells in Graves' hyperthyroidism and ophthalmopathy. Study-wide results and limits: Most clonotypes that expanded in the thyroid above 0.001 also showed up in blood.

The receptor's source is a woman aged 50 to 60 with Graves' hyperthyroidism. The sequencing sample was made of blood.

CDR3 amino acids: CSAPRGVLGTEAFF. CDR3 DNA: TGCAGTGCCCCCCGAGGGGTCTTGGGCACTGAAGCTTTCTTT. V is TRBV20-1 and J is TRBJ1-1, with D possibly TRBD1 on 5 matching bases. The germline gives CDR1 DFQATT, CDR2 SNEGSKA (reference sequence). CDR3 size: 14 residues. Trimming removed 6 bases at V and 4 bases at J, with 18 bases between.